The 5 T cell receptor beta chains reported below all come from one sample, sequenced in a study of shared clonotypes between healthy human individuals. The naive CD8 subset, CD45RO-negative cells positively selected for CCR7, excluded terminally differentiated effector memory CD45RA+ cells. Repertoires were generated with immunoSEQ multiplex PCR, while TCRdb's copy carries only in-frame clones and drops some. The profile shows around 1.9 million clones, under 95% of them singletons. The source material was naive CD8+ T cells from PBMCs. These receptor sequences come from a man between 18 and 35 years old in good health. Some clones in this sample may be carry-over from other donors' samples.

CDR3 nucleotide sequence: TGCGCCAGCAGGGGTTTCCGGACTAGCGGGAGCCCCTATGAGCAGTTCTTC. It is translated as CASRGFRTSGSPYEQFF. The chain is built from TRBV4-1 and TRBJ2-1, with 13 nucleotides matching TRBD2. The CDR3 sequence is 17 residues long. V lost 6 bases to trimming and J lost 8 bases; unmatched junction nucleotides: 13. CDR1 and CDR2 from the germline V gene are MGHRA and YSYEKL.

V usage is TRBV5-1 and J usage is TRBJ2-1; possible D gene TRBD2, 5 bases. In germline, CDR1 is SGHRS, CDR2 YFSETQ. The V end was cut by 6 bases, the J end by 3 bases, with 7 bases between. The CDR3 loop spans 12 amino acids. Written as DNA, the CDR3 is TGCGCCAGCACCGAGGGCTACAATGAGCAGTTCTTC. Translated: CASTEGYNEQFF.

This chain joins TRBV15 and TRBJ1-2, with no clear D. The CDR3 length is 13 residues. Per the germline V gene, CDR1 is LNHNV and CDR2 is YYDKDF (reference sequence). Trimming left V 1 base short and J 6 bases short, with 9 bases between. Here the CDR3 reads CATSRVPGDGYTF. The CDR3 DNA reads as TGTGCCACCAGCAGAGTGCCAGGTGATGGCTACACCTTC.

The chain uses TRBV27 and TRBJ1-1; D gene uncertain. Germline V lookup: CDR1 MNHEY, CDR2 SMNVEV (reference sequence). V lost 7 bases, J lost 4 bases, and 16 bases lay in between. This CDR3 spans 14 amino acids. CDR3 loop: CASIVGTRGTEAFF. For the CDR3, the DNA is TGTGCCAGCATTGTCGGCACTCGCGGCACTGAAGCTTTCTTT.

The V call is TRBV4-3, the J call TRBJ2-2; 8 nucleotides match TRBD1. J gave up 7 bases and V 2 bases, and 6 bases lay outside the gene matches. CDR1 LGHNA and CDR2 YSLEER come from the germline V gene. This CDR3 is 15 amino acids long. The chain's CDR3 is CASSQPGTGHGELFF. The CDR3 DNA sequence: TGCGCCAGCAGCCAACCCGGGACAGGACACGGGGAGCTGTTTTTT.